The 24 T cell receptor beta chains reported below all come from one sample, sequenced in a study of shared clonotypes between healthy human individuals. Profiling relied on immunoSEQ multiplex PCR, and the TCRdb table lists in-frame clones only, not all of them. The sample shows 700,000 or so clones, approximately 79% of them seen only once. Source material: memory CD4+ T cells sorted from blood. This sample's subset: CD45RA-negative fraction. The receptors originated from a woman aged 25 to 39 in good health.

This clone was observed a single time. The chain has TRBV25-1 and TRBJ1-1; 7 bases map to TRBD1. CDR1 and CDR2 from the germline V gene are MGHDK and SYGVNS. This CDR3 region has 14 residues. V lost 4 bases, J lost 0 bases, and 2 bases stayed unmatched. CDR3 sequence: CASSGGQVNTEAFF. CDR3 nucleotide sequence: TGTGCCAGCAGTGGAGGACAGGTGAACACTGAAGCTTTCTTT.

A remark on this clone: Distinct nucleotide sequences in the sample also encode this CDR3. The chain employs TRBV7-9 and TRBJ1-4, with 8 bases lining up with TRBD1. V was pared by 5 bases and J by 7 bases, with 6 bases of the junction left unmatched. Germline V gives CDR1 SEHNR, CDR2 FQNEAQ (reference sequence). The CDR3 consists of 14 residues. The CDR3 sequence: CASSLGQGGEKLFF. CDR3 DNA sequence: TGTGCCAGCAGCCTCGGACAGGGTGGTGAAAAACTGTTTTTT.

This rearrangement joins TRBV21-1 to TRBJ2-1; the D call in the table, TRBD2, was not verified against the DNA. TRBV21-1 is a pseudogene. This CDR3 spans 21 amino acids. Here the CDR3 DNA reads TGTGCCAGCAGTGAAGAGCCGCAAGGGAGACTAAGGTTGAGTAAACCAGGTGAGCAGTTCTTC. Its translation is CASSEEPQGRLRLSKPGEQFF.

This sequence joins TRBV10-1 and TRBJ2-3; 10 positions agree with TRBD2. The J segment lost 0 bases and the V segment lost 5 bases, leaving 14 bases of the junction unmatched. Germline loops: CDR1 WNHNN, CDR2 SYGVQD (reference sequence). The CDR3 loop spans 19 amino acids. The CDR3: CASSTAGLANGTSTDTQYF. CDR3 sequence (DNA): TGCGCCAGCAGTACGGCGGGACTAGCGAACGGAACTAGCACAGATACGCAGTATTTT.

The V call is TRBV29-1, the J call TRBJ1-1; D ambiguous. CDR3 length: 12 residues. V was trimmed by 4 bases and J by 5 bases, leaving 11 bases between them. Germline CDR1 is SQVTM and CDR2 is ANQGSEA. For the CDR3, the DNA is TGCAGCGTTGTTAAGATGTGGACTGAAGCTTTCTTT. Amino acid sequence: CSVVKMWTEAFF.

This clone was picked up one time. The chain couples TRBV4-1 to TRBJ2-2; 9 nucleotides line up with TRBD2. This CDR3 region has 19 residues. The germline V gene encodes CDR1 MGHRA and CDR2 YSYEKL. V trimming: 0 bases; J trimming: 5 bases; junction bases outside the gene matches: 13. CDR3 coding DNA: TGCGCCAGCAGCCAAGATCTCCACGTTGCGGGAGGGCTTACCGGGGAGCTGTTTTTT. It codes for CASSQDLHVAGGLTGELFF.

This rearrangement joins TRBV6-1 to TRBJ1-4; tentatively, D is TRBD1 (5 bases). The CDR3 totals 15 residues. V lost 4 bases and J lost 5, with 14 bases in between. Germline lookup yields CDR1 MNHNS and CDR2 SASEGT. The CDR3 sequence: CASSVGGEPNEKLFF. The CDR3 region has the DNA TGTGCCAGCAGTGTTGGAGGGGAACCCAATGAAAAACTGTTTTTT.

The chain combines TRBV4-1 with TRBJ2-1, with D perhaps TRBD2 (6 bases). V lost 0 bases and J 10 bases, leaving 16 bases between the germline ends. Germline V gene lookup returns CDR1 MGHRA and CDR2 YSYEKL. This CDR3 is 15 amino acids long. Written as DNA, the CDR3 is TGCGCCAGCAGCCAAGAGTGGGGGGTAAGGGGCGAGCAGTTCTTC. This codes for CASSQEWGVRGEQFF.

This clone was counted a few times. CDR3 bases: TGTGCCAGCAGTGTTAGAGGGCGGAGTGGCTACACCTTC. Translating gives CASSVRGRSGYTF. V is TRBV2 and J is TRBJ1-2; D call uncertain. Germline V CDR1 and CDR2: SNHLY, FYNNEI. The CDR3 has 13 amino acids. The ends were cut back, 4 bases at V and 7 bases at J, with 13 bases in the middle.

This clone was detected only a few times. V is TRBV6-5 and J is TRBJ1-1; the D is unclear. V was trimmed by 2 bases and J by 1 base, leaving 8 bases between them. CDR3 length: 14 amino acids. CDR1 is MNHEY and CDR2 is SVGAGI in the germline V gene. CDR3 amino acids: CASSYRAGNTEAFF. The CDR3 DNA reads as TGTGCCAGCAGTTACAGGGCAGGGAACACTGAAGCTTTCTTT.

The chain is built from TRBV29-1 and TRBJ2-7; perhaps TRBD2 as D (5 bases). This CDR3 comprises 13 residues. Trimming stripped 7 bases from V and 1 base from J, with 14 bases between. Per the germline V gene, CDR1 is SQVTM and CDR2 is ANQGSEA. The CDR3: CSAKDLLSYEQYF. The CDR3 region has the DNA TGCAGCGCCAAGGACTTGTTGTCCTACGAGCAGTACTTC.

The rearrangement uses TRBV5-4 and TRBJ2-7; 8 positions match TRBD1. Trimming at V came to 2 bases and at J to 2 bases, leaving 9 bases not matched to a gene. The CDR3 extends over 16 amino acids. Germline loops: CDR1 SGHNT, CDR2 YYREEE (reference sequence). The CDR3 sequence: CASSFSMDRAAYEQYF. CDR3 coding DNA: TGTGCCAGCAGCTTCTCAATGGACAGGGCCGCCTACGAGCAGTACTTC.

V and J are TRBV18 and TRBJ2-6; D is unclear. The ends were cut back, 2 bases at V and 4 bases at J, with 9 bases in the middle. Germline V gives CDR1 KGHSH, CDR2 LQKENI. CDR3 size: 15 residues. The CDR3 region is CASSPSVAGANVLTF. Here the CDR3 DNA reads TGTGCCAGCTCACCAAGCGTTGCCGGGGCCAACGTCCTGACTTTC.

At least ten counts were recorded for this clone. Other DNA sequences in this sample translate to the same CDR3. The rearrangement links TRBV9 to TRBJ2-7; D is ambiguous. The V and J ends lost 0 bases and 0 bases respectively, with 7 bases between them. The CDR3 sequence is 14 residues long. Per the germline V gene, CDR1 is SGDLS and CDR2 is YYNGEE. In nucleotides, the CDR3 is TGTGCCAGCAGCGTAGGGTCCCGCTCCTACGAGCAGTACTTC. Its translation is CASSVGSRSYEQYF.

J is TRBJ2-5 and V is TRBV4-2; 8 nucleotides agree with TRBD2. Germline loops: CDR1 LGHNA, CDR2 YNFKEQ. Losses at the gene ends were 1 base for V and 5 bases for J; bases not matched to a gene: 12. The CDR3 totals 17 residues. The CDR3 DNA reads as TGTGCCAGCAGCCAAGTTATGAGCGGGAGTCTTGGGGAGACCCAGTACTTC. Translating it yields CASSQVMSGSLGETQYF.

The rearrangement uses TRBV5-1 and TRBJ2-7; maybe TRBD2 (6 bases). Germline V CDR1 and CDR2: SGHRS, YFSETQ. The CDR3 extends over 15 amino acids. V was trimmed by 4 bases and J by 6 bases, leaving 20 bases between them. CDR3 in amino acids: CASSLGLLDTIEQYF. The CDR3 coding sequence is TGCGCCAGCAGCCTGGGACTCTTGGATACGATCGAGCAGTACTTC.

The chain links TRBV5-1 to TRBJ1-1; D unclear. CDR3 length equals 14 residues. The V gene's germline CDR1 is SGHRS and CDR2 YFSETQ. V dropped 1 base and J dropped 1 base, with 8 bases sitting between them. Here the CDR3 DNA reads TGCGCCAGCAGCTTGCGGACTCGGAACACTGAAGCTTTCTTT. Residues: CASSLRTRNTEAFF.

The chain is built from TRBV7-9 and TRBJ1-2, with D perhaps matching TRBD1 (5 bases). The CDR3 has 17 amino acids. Germline CDR1 is SEHNR and CDR2 is FQNEAQ (reference sequence). The V end lost 5 bases, the J end lost 5 bases, and 24 bases lay between the germline ends. The CDR3 DNA follows: TGTGCCAGCAGCCGAGGATCGCAGGGATCGGGACTTTATGGCTACACCTTC. This translates into CASSRGSQGSGLYGYTF.

The rearrangement links TRBV10-3 to TRBJ2-5, with D perhaps TRBD2 (5 bases). Germline V gene sequence: CDR1 ENHRY, CDR2 SYGVKD. Trimming removed 2 bases from V and 4 bases from J, with 20 bases in between. The CDR3 length is 17 residues. The CDR3: CAISEPGSSSRGETQYF. In nucleotides, the CDR3 is TGTGCCATCAGTGAGCCTGGCTCCTCTTCACGGGGAGAGACCCAGTACTTC.

The chain is built from TRBV2 and TRBJ2-7; the D is unclear. This CDR3 region has 10 residues. With 4 bases removed from V and 6 bases from J, the gap between germline ends came to 4 bases. Germline V CDR1 and CDR2: SNHLY, FYNNEI. CDR3 protein: CASSVTEQYF. CDR3 nucleotides: TGTGCCAGCAGTGTGACCGAGCAGTACTTC.

V is TRBV2 and J is TRBJ2-3; D unresolved. This CDR3 is built from 14 residues. Trimming took 4 bases from V and 4 from J, leaving 12 bases between them. Per germline, CDR1 SNHLY and CDR2 FYNNEI. CDR3: CASSGGRASDTQYF. CDR3 nucleotide sequence: TGTGCCAGCAGTGGTGGTAGGGCTTCAGATACGCAGTATTTT.

This sequence joins TRBV28 and TRBJ1-2; D not resolved. This CDR3 has 13 amino acids. Germline V CDR1 and CDR2: MDHEN, SYDVKM. V lost 4 bases and J 8 bases, leaving 14 bases between the germline ends. CDR3 bases: TGTGCCAGCAGTTCCGCGGACGTCGGGGGCTACACCTTC. As protein: CASSSADVGGYTF.

The chain uses TRBV11-2 and TRBJ2-1; TRBD2 is a possible D gene (6 bases). Germline V lookup: CDR1 SGHAT, CDR2 FQNNGV. Trimming took 4 bases from V and 0 from J, leaving 10 bases between them. The CDR3 sequence is 15 residues long. In DNA, the CDR3 is TGTGCCAGCAGCTGGACTATCAGCTCCTACAATGAGCAGTTCTTC. As protein: CASSWTISSYNEQFF.

The gene calls are TRBV25-1 and TRBJ2-5; D gene uncertain. V lost 1 base and J 2 bases, leaving 8 bases between the germline ends. Germline-derived CDR1 and CDR2 are MGHDK and SYGVNS. The CDR3 contains 14 residues. The CDR3 sequence: CASSESRSQETQYF. CDR3 DNA sequence: TGTGCCAGCAGTGAATCGCGCTCACAAGAGACCCAGTACTTC.